The 8 T cell receptor beta chains in this list originate from one sample, sequenced in a study of blood T cell repertoires in COVID-19. Assay used: immunoSEQ multiplex PCR; TCRdb lists only in-frame clones, some missing. This sample yields approximately 180,000 clones, of which around 85% are seen a single time; about 3.3% belongs to the top ten. Sequenced material: peripheral blood. The receptors were gathered from a man in his fifties or sixties with acute or convalescent COVID-19.

The chain has TRBV28 and TRBJ1-5; no clear D gene. The V gene lost 4 bases and the J gene lost 2 bases, with 12 bases spanning the gap. This CDR3 comprises 15 residues. Germline lookup yields CDR1 MDHEN and CDR2 SYDVKM. CDR3: CASSSPPGGNQPQHF. The CDR3 coding sequence is TGTGCCAGCAGTTCCCCCCCCGGGGGCAATCAGCCCCAGCATTTT.

The gene calls are TRBV19 and TRBJ2-1, with D hard to call. The CDR3 contains 14 residues. Germline values: CDR1 LNHDA, CDR2 SQIVND (reference sequence). V lost 6 bases and J 7 bases, leaving 16 bases between the germline ends. CDR3 amino acids: CASSRLVPGNEQFF. The CDR3 nucleotides are TGTGCCAGTAGCCGATTAGTGCCAGGAAATGAGCAGTTCTTC.

The chain has TRBV27 and TRBJ2-5; TRBD2 matches at 13 bases. Trimming took 3 bases from V and 4 from J; bases not matched to a gene: 5. CDR3 size: 16 residues. Germline values: CDR1 MNHEY, CDR2 SMNVEV (reference sequence). The CDR3 is CASSFGLAGVRETQYF. DNA of the CDR3: TGTGCCAGCAGTTTTGGACTAGCGGGAGTTCGAGAGACCCAGTACTTC.

V is TRBV7-2 and J is TRBJ1-5; 12 nucleotides match TRBD1. This CDR3 region has 16 residues. Germline-derived CDR1 and CDR2 are SGHTA and FQGNSA. V was clipped by 1 base and J by 6 bases; unmatched bases: 4. CDR3 sequence: CASSLEGTGGSQPQHF. CDR3 coding DNA: TGTGCCAGCAGCTTAGAAGGGACAGGGGGCTCTCAGCCCCAGCATTTT.

The genes are TRBV5-4 and TRBJ2-2; D gene unclear. V was pared by 4 bases and J by 3 bases, with 7 bases between. The germline V gene has CDR1 SGHNT and CDR2 YYREEE (reference sequence). This CDR3 contains 13 residues. CDR3 bases: TGTGCCAGCAGCCCCCGGGACACCGGGGAGCTGTTTTTT. This codes for CASSPRDTGELFF.

This chain connects TRBV14 to TRBJ2-7; D not certain. This CDR3 has 13 amino acids. The germline V gene encodes CDR1 SGHDN and CDR2 FVKESK. Trimming cost V 5 bases and J 0 bases, with 8 bases left between them. CDR3 coding DNA: TGTGCCAGCAGCTCATACAGCTCCTACGAGCAGTACTTC. It encodes CASSSYSSYEQYF.

V is TRBV28 and J is TRBJ1-1; D is perhaps TRBD1 (5 bases). The germline V gene encodes CDR1 MDHEN and CDR2 SYDVKM. Trimming stripped 8 bases from V and 1 base from J, with 14 bases between. The CDR3 runs 14 residues. The CDR3 region is CASVLPGENTEAFF. CDR3 nucleotides: TGTGCCAGCGTCCTTCCGGGGGAGAACACTGAAGCTTTCTTT.

This rearrangement joins TRBV27 to TRBJ2-7, with 10 bases fitting TRBD2. Germline trimming cut 1 base from V and 6 bases from J; bases unmatched to any gene: 6. The CDR3 contains 15 residues. The germline gives CDR1 MNHEY, CDR2 SMNVEV (reference sequence). The CDR3, as DNA: TGTGCCAGCAGTTTATTGGGGACTAGCGAGCGCGAGCAGTACTTC. Protein sequence: CASSLLGTSEREQYF.